The clone carrying this T cell receptor (beta chain) qualifies as medium-sized (0.01 to 0.1%). Its antigen is currently unknown. Naive CD4+ T cells were purified with Tregs depleted by CD25. Study results and limitations: Tumor Treg TCRs overlapped most with tumor naive CD4+ cells.

The TRBV12-4/TRBJ1-2 clonotypes were amplified using barcode primers with ligated adaptors. TCRdb re-analysed the multiplex PCR reads in MiXCR, keeping a single row per CDR3 protein. This table holds about 920 distinct CDR3 sequences, about 8.4% found once. The CDR3 totals 16 residues. V dropped 6 bases and J dropped 4 bases, with 21 bases sitting between them. The receptor was isolated from a female donor with breast cancer. This chain links TRBV12-3 or TRBV12-4 with TRBJ1-2; possibly TRBD1 for D (5 bases). The sequencing sample was made of naive CD4+ T cells sorted from blood. The subset denotes: naive CD4+ T cells, CD4+CD45RA+CD25-. As DNA, the CDR3 is TGTGCCAGCAGCACCCGAGGAGGGGAGGCACGCTATGGCTACACCTTC. Translating gives CASSTRGGEARYGYTF.